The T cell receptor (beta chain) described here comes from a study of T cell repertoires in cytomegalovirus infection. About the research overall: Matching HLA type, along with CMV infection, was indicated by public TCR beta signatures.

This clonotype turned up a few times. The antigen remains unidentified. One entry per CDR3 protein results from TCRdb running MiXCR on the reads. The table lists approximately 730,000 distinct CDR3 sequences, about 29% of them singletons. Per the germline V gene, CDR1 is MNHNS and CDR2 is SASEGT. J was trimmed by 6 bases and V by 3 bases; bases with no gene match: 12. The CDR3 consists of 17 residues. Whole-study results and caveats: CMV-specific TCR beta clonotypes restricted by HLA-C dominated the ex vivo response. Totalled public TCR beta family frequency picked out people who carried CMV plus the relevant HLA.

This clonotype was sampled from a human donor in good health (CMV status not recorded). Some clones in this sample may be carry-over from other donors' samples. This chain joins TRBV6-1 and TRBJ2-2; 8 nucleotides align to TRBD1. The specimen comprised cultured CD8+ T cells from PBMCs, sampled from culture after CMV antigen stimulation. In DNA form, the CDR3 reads TGTGCCAGCAGTGACTTGACAGGGGTGGGTTTCGCCGGGGAGCTGTTTTTT. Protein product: CASSDLTGVGFAGELFF.